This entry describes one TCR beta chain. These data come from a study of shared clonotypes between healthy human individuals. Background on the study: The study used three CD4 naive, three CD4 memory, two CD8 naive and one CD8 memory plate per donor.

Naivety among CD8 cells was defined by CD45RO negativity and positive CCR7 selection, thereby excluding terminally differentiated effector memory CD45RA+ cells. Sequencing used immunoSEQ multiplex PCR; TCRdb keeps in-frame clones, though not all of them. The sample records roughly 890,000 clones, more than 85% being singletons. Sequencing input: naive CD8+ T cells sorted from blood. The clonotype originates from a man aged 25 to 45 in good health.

The CDR3: CASSPTSGVRYEQYF. Written as DNA, the CDR3 is TGTGCCAGCAGCCCTACTAGCGGGGTTCGCTACGAGCAGTACTTC. The chain links TRBV11-2 to TRBJ2-7; 10 bases fit TRBD2. The CDR3 covers 15 residues. V dropped 5 bases and J dropped 3; count of bases not matched to a gene: 7. Germline V gene data show CDR1 as SGHAT and CDR2 as FQNNGV.